The entry that follows covers one T cell receptor (beta chain) sequence. Its specificity is not known. This sample is drawn from a study of T cell repertoires in ileal Crohn's disease. Whole-study results and caveats: Compared with non-smokers, active smokers at surgery showed more clonal expansions.

Regarding time point: neoterminal ileum biopsy at postoperative endoscopy, about 6 months after surgery. Patients were adults with ileal or ileocolonic Crohn's disease needing resection. The CDR3 has 13 residues. Germline CDR1 is LGHNT and CDR2 is FRNRAP. V was clipped by 3 bases and J by 4 bases, with 7 bases between them. TCRB immunosequencing input was approximately 450 nanograms of biopsy DNA per sample. TCRdb keeps only in-frame clones here, not all; method: immunoSEQ multiplex PCR. The data show more than 12,000 clones, about three quarters seen once. The V call is TRBV12-5, the J call TRBJ1-5, with D possibly being TRBD1 (5 bases). The sequencing sample was made of ileal tissue. This receptor was taken from an adult with Crohn's disease. The CDR3 sequence: CASGFGGNQPQHF. The CDR3 DNA reads TGTGCTAGTGGTTTCGGGGGAAATCAGCCCCAGCATTTT.